The clone carrying this T cell receptor beta chain was observed a handful of times. Amplified TCR beta CDR3 regions came from RNA transcripts. A first-round RT-PCR of the TCR CDR3 used the HTBI primer set. Each CDR3 protein is one row after TCRdb ran MiXCR on the multiplex PCR reads. The sample carries over 700,000 distinct CDR3 sequences, over 15% recorded once. The data originate from a study of T cells in Graves' hyperthyroidism and ophthalmopathy. Sequenced input: blood. The sequence was obtained from a woman between 45 and 60 years old with Graves' hyperthyroidism that later progressed to Graves' ophthalmopathy.

Here the CDR3 DNA reads TGCAGTGCTAGAGGACCGGGACAAAGCTATCAGCCCCAGCATTTT. This sequence encodes CSARGPGQSYQPQHF. The genes are TRBV20-1 and TRBJ1-5; TRBD1 might be the D (6 bases). V lost 1 base to trimming and J lost 5 bases, with 15 bases between them. CDR1 is DFQATT, CDR2 SNEGSKA, per germline (reference sequence). The CDR3 contains 15 residues.